There are many counts of the clone carrying this T cell receptor beta chain. Its antigen is as yet unknown. This specimen comes from a study of Graves' ophthalmopathy and Graves' hyperthyroidism. As the template, RNA transcripts were used to amplify TCR beta CDR3 regions. HTBI primers were used in a first-round RT-PCR, which preceded a second-round multiplex PCR. Each CDR3 protein gets one entry after TCRdb re-called the multiplex PCR reads with MiXCR. The data hold about 740,000 distinct CDR3 sequences, with approximately 40% observed a single time. Patients were left out if they had other autoimmune diseases, uncontrolled infections, pregnancy or lactation. Reliance was placed on clinical symptoms, serum thyroxine, TRAb, thyroid ultrasound and orbital computed tomography for diagnosis. CDR3 length: 15 residues. The germline CDR1 and CDR2 sequences are LNHNV and YYDKDF (reference sequence). Trimming cost V 3 bases and J 4 bases; bases outside gene matches: 7.

Findings and caveats of the study: Built on 13 signatures, a model told ophthalmopathy apart from stable hyperthyroidism with about 91% sensitivity and roughly 80% specificity.

The source is an adult man with Graves' ophthalmopathy. V usage is TRBV15 and J usage is TRBJ2-7, with 9 bases lining up with TRBD1. Sample: peripheral blood. CDR3 in DNA: TGTGCCACCAGCAGGTCTAAGGGACAGGGTTACGAGCAGTACTTC. Its translation is CATSRSKGQGYEQYF.